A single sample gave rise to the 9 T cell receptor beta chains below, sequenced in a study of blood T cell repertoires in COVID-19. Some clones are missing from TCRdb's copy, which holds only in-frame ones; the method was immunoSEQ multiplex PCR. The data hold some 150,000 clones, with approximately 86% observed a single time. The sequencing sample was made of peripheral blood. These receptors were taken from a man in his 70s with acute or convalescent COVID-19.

CDR3 amino acids: CASSLNGVSGAGEKLFF. CDR3 DNA: TGTGCCAGCAGTTTGAATGGGGTGTCAGGGGCAGGGGAAAAACTGTTTTTT. The chain has TRBV28 and TRBJ1-4; D is possibly TRBD1 (6 bases). This CDR3 spans 17 amino acids. Germline V lookup: CDR1 MDHEN, CDR2 SYDVKM. Trimming shortened V by 3 bases and J by 8 bases, and 22 bases separated the two germline ends.

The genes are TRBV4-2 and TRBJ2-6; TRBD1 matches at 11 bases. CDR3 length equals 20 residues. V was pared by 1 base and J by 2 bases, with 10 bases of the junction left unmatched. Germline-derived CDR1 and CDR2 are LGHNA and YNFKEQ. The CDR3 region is CASSQADLGQGEAGANVLTF. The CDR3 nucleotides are TGTGCCAGCAGCCAAGCTGACCTGGGACAGGGGGAGGCTGGGGCCAACGTCCTGACTTTC.

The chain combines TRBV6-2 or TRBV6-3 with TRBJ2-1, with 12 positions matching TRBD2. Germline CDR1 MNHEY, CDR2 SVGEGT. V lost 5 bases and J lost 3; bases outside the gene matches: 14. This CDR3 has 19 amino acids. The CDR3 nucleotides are TGTGCCAGCAGTCACCCAGCCCTCACTAGCGGGAGGATCTACAATGAGCAGTTCTTC. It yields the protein CASSHPALTSGRIYNEQFF.

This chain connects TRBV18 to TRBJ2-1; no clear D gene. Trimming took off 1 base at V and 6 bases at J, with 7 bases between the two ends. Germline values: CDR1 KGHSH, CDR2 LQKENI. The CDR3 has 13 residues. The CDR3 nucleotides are TGTGCCAGCTCACCACGGCAGGTCAATGAGCAGTTCTTC. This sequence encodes CASSPRQVNEQFF.

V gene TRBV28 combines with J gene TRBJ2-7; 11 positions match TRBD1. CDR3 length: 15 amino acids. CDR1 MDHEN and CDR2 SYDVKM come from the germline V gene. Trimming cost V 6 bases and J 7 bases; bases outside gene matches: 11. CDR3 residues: CASRSTDRGLGEQYF. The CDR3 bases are TGTGCCAGCAGATCAACGGACAGGGGGCTAGGTGAGCAGTACTTC.

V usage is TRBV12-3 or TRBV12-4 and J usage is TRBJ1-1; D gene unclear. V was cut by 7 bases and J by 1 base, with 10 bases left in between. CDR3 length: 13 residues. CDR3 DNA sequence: TGTGCCAGCATGTTAACAGAGAACACTGAAGCTTTCTTT. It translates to CASMLTENTEAFF.

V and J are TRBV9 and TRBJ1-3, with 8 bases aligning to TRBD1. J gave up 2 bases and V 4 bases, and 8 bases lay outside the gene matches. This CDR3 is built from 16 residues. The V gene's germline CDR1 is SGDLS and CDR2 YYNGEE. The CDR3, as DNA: TGTGCCAGCAGCTTCAGTGGACAGGGAGCTGGAAACACCATATATTTT. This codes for CASSFSGQGAGNTIYF.

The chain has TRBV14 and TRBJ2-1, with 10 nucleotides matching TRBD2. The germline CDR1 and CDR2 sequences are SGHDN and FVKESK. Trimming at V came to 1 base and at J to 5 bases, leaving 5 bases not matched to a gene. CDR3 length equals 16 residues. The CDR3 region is CASSQGKLAGNNEQFF. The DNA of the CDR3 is TGTGCCAGCAGCCAAGGGAAACTAGCGGGAAACAATGAGCAGTTCTTC. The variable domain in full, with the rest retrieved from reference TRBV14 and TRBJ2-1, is EAGVTQFPSHSVIEKGQTVTLRCDPISGHDNLYWYRRVMGKEIKFLLHFVKESKQDESGMPNNRFLAERTGGTYSTLKVQPAELEDSGVYFCASSQGKLAGNNEQFFGPGTRLTVL.

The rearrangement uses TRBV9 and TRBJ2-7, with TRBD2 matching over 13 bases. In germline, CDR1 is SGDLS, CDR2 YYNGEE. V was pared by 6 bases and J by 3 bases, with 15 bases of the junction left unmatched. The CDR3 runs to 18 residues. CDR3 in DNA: TGTGCCAGCACCCGGACTAGCGGGAGAGGATTGAGGGACTACGAGCAGTACTTC. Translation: CASTRTSGRGLRDYEQYF.